This T cell receptor beta chain was sequenced for a study of T cell responses to AZD1222 COVID-19 vaccine. CDR3 length: 15 amino acids. From germline, CDR1 is MNHEY and CDR2 SVGAGI. Trimming at V came to 5 bases and at J to 6 bases, leaving 6 bases not matched to a gene. The assay was immunoSEQ multiplex PCR, and TCRdb's table has in-frame clones only and misses some. This table holds 120,000 to 150,000 clones, roughly four fifths found once. The chain combines TRBV6-5 with TRBJ2-1; the match to TRBD2 covers 11 bases. Sequencing used peripheral blood, obtained on day 0 of MenACWY control vaccination. This receptor was obtained from an adult in good health. CDR3 coding DNA: TGTGCCAGCAGTCCTAGCGGGGGGCTTTCCAATGAGCAGTTCTTC. Encoded protein: CASSPSGGLSNEQFF.